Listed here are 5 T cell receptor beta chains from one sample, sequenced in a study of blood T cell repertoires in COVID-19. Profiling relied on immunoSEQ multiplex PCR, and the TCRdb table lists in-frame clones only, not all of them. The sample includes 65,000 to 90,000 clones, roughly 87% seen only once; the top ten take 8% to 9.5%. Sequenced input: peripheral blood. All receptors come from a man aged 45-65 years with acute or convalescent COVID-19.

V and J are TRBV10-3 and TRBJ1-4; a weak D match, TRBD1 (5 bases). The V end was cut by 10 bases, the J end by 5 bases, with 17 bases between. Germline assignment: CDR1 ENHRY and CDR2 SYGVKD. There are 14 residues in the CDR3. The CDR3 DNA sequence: TGTGCCACCAAACCGGGGGTAGAGAATGAAAAACTGTTTTTT. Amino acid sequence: CATKPGVENEKLFF.

CDR3 loop: CASRWGVYGYTF. CDR3 nucleotide sequence: TGTGCCAGCAGATGGGGAGTCTATGGCTACACCTTC. The chain has TRBV28 and TRBJ1-2; D not certain. Trimming took 6 bases from V and 4 from J, leaving 9 bases between them. Germline-derived CDR1 and CDR2 are MDHEN and SYDVKM. The CDR3 totals 12 residues.

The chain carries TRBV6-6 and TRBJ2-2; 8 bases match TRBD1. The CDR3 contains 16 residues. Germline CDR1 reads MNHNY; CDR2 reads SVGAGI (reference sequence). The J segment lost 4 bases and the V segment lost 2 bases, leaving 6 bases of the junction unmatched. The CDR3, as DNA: TGTGCCAGCAGTTACCCTACAGGGACAGGCACCGGGGAGCTGTTTTTT. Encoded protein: CASSYPTGTGTGELFF.

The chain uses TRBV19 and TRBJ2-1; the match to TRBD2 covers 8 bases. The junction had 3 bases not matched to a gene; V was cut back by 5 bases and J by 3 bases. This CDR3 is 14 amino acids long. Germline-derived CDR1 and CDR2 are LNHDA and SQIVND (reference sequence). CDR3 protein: CASSLLAGYNEQFF. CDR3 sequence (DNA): TGTGCCAGTAGTCTCCTAGCGGGCTACAATGAGCAGTTCTTC.

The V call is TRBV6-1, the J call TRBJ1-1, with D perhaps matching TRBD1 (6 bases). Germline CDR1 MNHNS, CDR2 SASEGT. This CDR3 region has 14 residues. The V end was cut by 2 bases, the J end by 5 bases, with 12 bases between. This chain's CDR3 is CASSEMGQTTEAFF. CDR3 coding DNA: TGTGCCAGCAGTGAAATGGGACAAACGACTGAAGCTTTCTTT.